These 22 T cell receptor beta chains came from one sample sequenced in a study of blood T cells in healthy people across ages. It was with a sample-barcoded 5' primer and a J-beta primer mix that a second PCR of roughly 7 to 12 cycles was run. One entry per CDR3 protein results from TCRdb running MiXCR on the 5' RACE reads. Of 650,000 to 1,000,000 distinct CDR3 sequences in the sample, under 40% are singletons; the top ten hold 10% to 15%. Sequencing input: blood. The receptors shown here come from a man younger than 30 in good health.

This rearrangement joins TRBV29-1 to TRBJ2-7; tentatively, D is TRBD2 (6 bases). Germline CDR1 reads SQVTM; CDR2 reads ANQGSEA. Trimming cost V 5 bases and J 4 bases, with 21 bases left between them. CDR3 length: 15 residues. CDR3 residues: CSVRSWGRTAYEQYF. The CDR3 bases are TGCAGCGTTCGGTCGTGGGGGAGGACCGCTTACGAGCAGTACTTC.

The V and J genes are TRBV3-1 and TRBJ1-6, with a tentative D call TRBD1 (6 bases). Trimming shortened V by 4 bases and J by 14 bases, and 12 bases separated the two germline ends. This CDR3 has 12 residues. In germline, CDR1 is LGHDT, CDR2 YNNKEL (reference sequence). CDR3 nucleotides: TGTGCCAGCAGCCCTGGGACACCAACCCTCCACTTT. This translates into CASSPGTPTLHF.

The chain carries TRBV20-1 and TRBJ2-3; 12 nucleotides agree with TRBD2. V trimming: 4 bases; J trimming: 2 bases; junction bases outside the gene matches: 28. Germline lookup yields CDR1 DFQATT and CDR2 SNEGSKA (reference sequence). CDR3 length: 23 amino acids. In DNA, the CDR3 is TGCAGTGCTAACCTCGTAAACTTGGGGACAGGGACTAGCGGGCAATTACTCACAGATACGCAGTATTTT. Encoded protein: CSANLVNLGTGTSGQLLTDTQYF.

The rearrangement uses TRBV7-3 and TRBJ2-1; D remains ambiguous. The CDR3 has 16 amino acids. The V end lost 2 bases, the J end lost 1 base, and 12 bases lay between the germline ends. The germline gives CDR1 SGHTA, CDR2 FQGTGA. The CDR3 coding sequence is TGTGCCAGCAGCTTAGACTCCGTGGGGTCCTACAATGAGCAGTTCTTC. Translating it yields CASSLDSVGSYNEQFF.

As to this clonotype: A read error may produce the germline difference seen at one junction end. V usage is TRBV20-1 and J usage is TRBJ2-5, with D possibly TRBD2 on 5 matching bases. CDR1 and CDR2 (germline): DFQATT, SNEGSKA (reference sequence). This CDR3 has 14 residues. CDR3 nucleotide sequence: TGCAGTACTAGGACCCACCGGGACCAAGAGACCCAGTACTTC. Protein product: CSTRTHRDQETQYF.

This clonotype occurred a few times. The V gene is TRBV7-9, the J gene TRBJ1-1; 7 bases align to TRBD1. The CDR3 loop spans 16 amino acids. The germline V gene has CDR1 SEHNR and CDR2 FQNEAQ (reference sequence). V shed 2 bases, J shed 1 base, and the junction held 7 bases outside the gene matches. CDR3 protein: CASSLWGGQRNTEAFF. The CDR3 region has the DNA TGTGCCAGCAGCTTATGGGGGGGACAGCGGAACACTGAAGCTTTCTTT.

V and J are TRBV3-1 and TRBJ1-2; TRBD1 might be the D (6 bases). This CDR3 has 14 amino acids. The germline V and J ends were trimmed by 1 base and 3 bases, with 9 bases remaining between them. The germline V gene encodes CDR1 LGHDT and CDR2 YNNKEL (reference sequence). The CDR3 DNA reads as TGTGCCAGCAGCCAAGGACAGGTCTACTATGGCTACACCTTC. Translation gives CASSQGQVYYGYTF. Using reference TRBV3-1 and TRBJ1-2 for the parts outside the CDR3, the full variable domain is DTAVSQTPKYLVTQMGNDKSIKCEQNLGHDTMYWYKQDSKKFLKIMFSYNNKELIINETVPNRFSPKSPDKAHLNLHINSLELGDSAVYFCASSQGQVYYGYTFGSGTRLTVV.

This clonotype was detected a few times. The CDR3 nucleotides are TGTGCCAGCGGACCCCCCTACGAGCAGTACTTC. Protein sequence: CASGPPYEQYF. The chain carries TRBV7-6 and TRBJ2-7; no firm D call. V was shortened by 8 bases and J by 2 bases, with 7 bases between the two germline ends. CDR1 is SGHVS and CDR2 is FNYEAQ in the germline V gene. This CDR3 spans 11 amino acids.

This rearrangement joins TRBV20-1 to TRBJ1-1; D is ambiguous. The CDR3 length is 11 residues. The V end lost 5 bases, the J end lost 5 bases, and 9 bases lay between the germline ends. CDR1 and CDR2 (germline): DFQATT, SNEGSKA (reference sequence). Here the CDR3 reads CSALIWTEAFF. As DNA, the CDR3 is TGCAGTGCTCTCATATGGACTGAAGCTTTCTTT.

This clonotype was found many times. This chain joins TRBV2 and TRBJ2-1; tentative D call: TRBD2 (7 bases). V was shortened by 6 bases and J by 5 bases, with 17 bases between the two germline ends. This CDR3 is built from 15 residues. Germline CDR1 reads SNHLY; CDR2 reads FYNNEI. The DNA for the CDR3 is TGTGCCAGCAGGAATGAGGGGGGGCCGAACAATGAGCAGTTCTTC. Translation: CASRNEGGPNNEQFF.

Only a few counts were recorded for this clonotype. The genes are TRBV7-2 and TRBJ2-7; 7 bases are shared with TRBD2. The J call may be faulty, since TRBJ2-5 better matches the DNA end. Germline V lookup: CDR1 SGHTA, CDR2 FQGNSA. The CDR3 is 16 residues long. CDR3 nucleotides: TGTGCCAGCAGCTTAGCAGCGGGGCCCCTTGGGGAGACCCAGTACTTC. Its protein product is CASSLAAGPLGETQYF.

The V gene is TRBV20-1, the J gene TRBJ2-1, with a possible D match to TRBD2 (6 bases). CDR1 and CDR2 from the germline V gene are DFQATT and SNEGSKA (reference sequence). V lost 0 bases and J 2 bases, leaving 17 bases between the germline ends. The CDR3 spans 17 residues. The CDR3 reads CSARDRVGLSPYNEQFF. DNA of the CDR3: TGCAGTGCTAGAGATCGAGTAGGACTATCCCCCTACAATGAGCAGTTCTTC.

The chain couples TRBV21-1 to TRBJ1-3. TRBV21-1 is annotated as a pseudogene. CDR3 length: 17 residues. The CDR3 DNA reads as TGTGCCAGCAGCAAAGTCGATCTCACGGGCTCTGGAAACACCATATATTTT. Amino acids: CASSKVDLTGSGNTIYF.

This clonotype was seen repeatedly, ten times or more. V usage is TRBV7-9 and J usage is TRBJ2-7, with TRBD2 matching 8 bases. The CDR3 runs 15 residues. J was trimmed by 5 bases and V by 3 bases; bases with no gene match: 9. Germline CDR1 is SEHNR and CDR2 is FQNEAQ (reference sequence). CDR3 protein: CASSLTGGARNEQYF. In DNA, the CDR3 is TGTGCCAGCAGCTTGACGGGGGGGGCTCGAAACGAGCAGTACTTC.

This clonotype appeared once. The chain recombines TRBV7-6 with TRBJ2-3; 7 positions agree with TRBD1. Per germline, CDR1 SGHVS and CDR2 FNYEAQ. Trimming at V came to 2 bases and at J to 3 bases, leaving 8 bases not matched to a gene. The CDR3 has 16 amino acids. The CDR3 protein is CASSLNRGQRTDTQYF. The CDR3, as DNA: TGTGCCAGCAGCTTAAATCGGGGACAGAGAACAGATACGCAGTATTTT.

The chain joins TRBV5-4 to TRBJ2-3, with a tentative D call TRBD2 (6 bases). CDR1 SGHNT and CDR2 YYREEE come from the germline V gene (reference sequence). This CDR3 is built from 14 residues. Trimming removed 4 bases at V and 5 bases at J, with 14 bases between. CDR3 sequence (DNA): TGTGCCAGCAGCCGGGAGCAGGGCCTAGATACGCAGTATTTT. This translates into CASSREQGLDTQYF.

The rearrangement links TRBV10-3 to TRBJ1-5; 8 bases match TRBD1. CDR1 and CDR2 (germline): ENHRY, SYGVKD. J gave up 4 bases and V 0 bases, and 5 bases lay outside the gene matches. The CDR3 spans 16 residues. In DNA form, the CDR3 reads TGTGCCATCAGTGAGTCTCAAAACAGGGGGAATCAGCCCCAGCATTTT. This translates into CAISESQNRGNQPQHF.

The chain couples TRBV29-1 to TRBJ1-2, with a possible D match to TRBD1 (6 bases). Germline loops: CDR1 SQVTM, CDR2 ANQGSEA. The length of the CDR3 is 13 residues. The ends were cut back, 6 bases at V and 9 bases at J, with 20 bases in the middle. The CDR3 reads CSVLKLQGSSYTF. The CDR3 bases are TGCAGCGTCCTAAAATTACAGGGCTCTAGCTACACCTTC. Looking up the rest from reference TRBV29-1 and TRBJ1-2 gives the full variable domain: SAVISQKPSRDICQRGTSLTIQCQVDSQVTMMFWYRQQPGQSLTLIATANQGSEATYESGFVIDKFPISRPNLTFSTLTVSNMSPEDSSIYLCSVLKLQGSSYTFGSGTRLTVV.

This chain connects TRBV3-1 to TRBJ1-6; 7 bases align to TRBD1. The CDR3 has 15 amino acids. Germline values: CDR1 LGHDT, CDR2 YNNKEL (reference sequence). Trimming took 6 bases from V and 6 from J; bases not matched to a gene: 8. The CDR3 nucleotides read TGTGCCAGCAGTCCCACAGGGGCTCTTAATTCACCCCTCCACTTT. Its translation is CASSPTGALNSPLHF.

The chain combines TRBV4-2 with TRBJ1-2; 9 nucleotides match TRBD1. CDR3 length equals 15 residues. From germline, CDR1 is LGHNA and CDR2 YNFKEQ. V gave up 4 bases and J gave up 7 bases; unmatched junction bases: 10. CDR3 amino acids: CASSPAPTGGRGYTF. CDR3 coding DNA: TGTGCCAGCAGCCCGGCCCCGACAGGGGGACGTGGCTACACCTTC.

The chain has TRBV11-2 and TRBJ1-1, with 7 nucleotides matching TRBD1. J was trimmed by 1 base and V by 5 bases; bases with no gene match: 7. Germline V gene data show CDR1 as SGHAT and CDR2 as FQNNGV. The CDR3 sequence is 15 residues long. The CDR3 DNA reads TGTGCCAGCAGCGAAACGGGACAGCCGAACACTGAAGCTTTCTTT. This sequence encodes CASSETGQPNTEAFF. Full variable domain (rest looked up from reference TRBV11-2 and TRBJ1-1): EAGVAQSPRYKIIEKRQSVAFWCNPISGHATLYWYQQILGQGPKLLIQFQNNGVVDDSQLPKDRFSAERLKGVDSTLKIQPAKLEDSAVYLCASSETGQPNTEAFFGQGTRLTVV.

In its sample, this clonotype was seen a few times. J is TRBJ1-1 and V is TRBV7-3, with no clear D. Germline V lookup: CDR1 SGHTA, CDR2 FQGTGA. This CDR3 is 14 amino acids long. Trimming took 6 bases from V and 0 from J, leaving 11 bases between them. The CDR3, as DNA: TGTGCCAGCAGAACGGACGGAATGAACACTGAAGCTTTCTTT. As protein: CASRTDGMNTEAFF.